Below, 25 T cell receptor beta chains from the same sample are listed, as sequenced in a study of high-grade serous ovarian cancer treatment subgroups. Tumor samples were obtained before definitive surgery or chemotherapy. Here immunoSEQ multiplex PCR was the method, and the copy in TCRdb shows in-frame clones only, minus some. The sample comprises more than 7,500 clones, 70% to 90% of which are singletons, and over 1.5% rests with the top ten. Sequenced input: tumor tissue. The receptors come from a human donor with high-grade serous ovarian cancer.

The CDR3 bases are TGTGCCATCAGTCAACTTCCGGGACCCAAGGACTCCTACGAGCAGTACTTC. It codes for CAISQLPGPKDSYEQYF. The V call is TRBV10-3, the J call TRBJ2-7; D may correspond to TRBD1 or TRBD2 (5 bases each). Germline V gene data show CDR1 as ENHRY and CDR2 as SYGVKD. Trimming stripped 5 bases from V and 0 bases from J, with 20 bases between. This CDR3 spans 17 amino acids.

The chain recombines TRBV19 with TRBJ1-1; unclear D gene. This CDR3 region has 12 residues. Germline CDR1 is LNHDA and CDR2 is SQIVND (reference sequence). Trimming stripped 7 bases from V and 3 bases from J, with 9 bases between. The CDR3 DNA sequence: TGTGCCAGTAAAGGCCCGTACACTGAAGCTTTCTTT. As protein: CASKGPYTEAFF. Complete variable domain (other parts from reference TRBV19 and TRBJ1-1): DGGITQSPKYLFRKEGQNVTLSCEQNLNHDAMYWYRQDPGQGLRLIYYSQIVNDFQKGDIAEGYSVSREKKESFPLTVTSAQKNPTAFYLCASKGPYTEAFFGQGTRLTVV.

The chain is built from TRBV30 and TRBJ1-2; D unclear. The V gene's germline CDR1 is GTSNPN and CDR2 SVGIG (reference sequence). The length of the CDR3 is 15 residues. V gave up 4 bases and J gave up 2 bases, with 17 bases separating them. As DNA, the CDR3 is TGTGCCTGGACCCCACATCGGATCCCCAACTATGGCTACACCTTC. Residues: CAWTPHRIPNYGYTF.

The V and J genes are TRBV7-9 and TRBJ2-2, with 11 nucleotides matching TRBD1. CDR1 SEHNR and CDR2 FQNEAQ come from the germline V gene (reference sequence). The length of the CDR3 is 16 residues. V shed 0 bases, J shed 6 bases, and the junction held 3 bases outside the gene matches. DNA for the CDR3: TGTGCCAGCAGCTTAGCGGGGACAGGGGGAGCCGGGGAGCTGTTTTTT. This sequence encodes CASSLAGTGGAGELFF. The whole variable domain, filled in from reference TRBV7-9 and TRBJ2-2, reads DTGVSQNPRHKITKRGQNVTFRCDPISEHNRLYWYRQTLGQGPEFLTYFQNEAQLEKSRLLSDRFSAERPKGSFSTLEIQRTEQGDSAMYLCASSLAGTGGAGELFFGEGSRLTVL.

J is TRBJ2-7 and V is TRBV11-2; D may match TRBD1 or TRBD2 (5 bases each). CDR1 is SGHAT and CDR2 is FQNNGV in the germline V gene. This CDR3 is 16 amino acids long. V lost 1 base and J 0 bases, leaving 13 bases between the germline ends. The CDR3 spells CASSLVAGTSSYEQYF. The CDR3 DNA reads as TGTGCCAGCAGCTTAGTTGCCGGGACCTCCTCCTACGAGCAGTACTTC.

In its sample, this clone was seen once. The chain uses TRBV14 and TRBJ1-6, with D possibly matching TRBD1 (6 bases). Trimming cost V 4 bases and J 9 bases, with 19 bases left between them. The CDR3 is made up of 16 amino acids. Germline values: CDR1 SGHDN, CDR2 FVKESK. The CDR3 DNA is TGTGCCAGCAGCCTCCCTGGGCGGGGGGCCGGTTCACCCCTCCACTTT. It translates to CASSLPGRGAGSPLHF.

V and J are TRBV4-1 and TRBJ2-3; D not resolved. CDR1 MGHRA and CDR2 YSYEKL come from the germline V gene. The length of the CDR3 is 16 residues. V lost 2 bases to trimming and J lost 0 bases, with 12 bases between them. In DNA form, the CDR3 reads TGCGCCAGCAGCCAAACGTTGGCCTCTAGCACAGATACGCAGTATTTT. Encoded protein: CASSQTLASSTDTQYF.

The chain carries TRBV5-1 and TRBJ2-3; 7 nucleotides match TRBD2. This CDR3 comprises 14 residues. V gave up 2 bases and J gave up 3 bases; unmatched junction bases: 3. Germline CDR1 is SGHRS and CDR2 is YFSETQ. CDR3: CASSFGGGTDTQYF. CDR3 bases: TGCGCCAGCAGCTTTGGGGGGGGTACAGATACGCAGTATTTT.

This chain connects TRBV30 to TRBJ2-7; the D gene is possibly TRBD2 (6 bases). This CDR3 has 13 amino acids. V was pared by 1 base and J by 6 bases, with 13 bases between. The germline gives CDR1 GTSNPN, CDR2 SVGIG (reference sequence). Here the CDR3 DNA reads TGTGCCTGGAGTGGGTGGGACTTCACCGAGCAGTACTTC. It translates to CAWSGWDFTEQYF.

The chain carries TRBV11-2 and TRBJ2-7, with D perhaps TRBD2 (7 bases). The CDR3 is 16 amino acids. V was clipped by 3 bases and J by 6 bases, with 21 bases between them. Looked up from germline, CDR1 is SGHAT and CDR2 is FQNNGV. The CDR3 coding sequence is TGTGCCAGCAGCTTTCTCCCCCGGGGGGCGGCTGGCGAGCAGTACTTC. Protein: CASSFLPRGAAGEQYF.

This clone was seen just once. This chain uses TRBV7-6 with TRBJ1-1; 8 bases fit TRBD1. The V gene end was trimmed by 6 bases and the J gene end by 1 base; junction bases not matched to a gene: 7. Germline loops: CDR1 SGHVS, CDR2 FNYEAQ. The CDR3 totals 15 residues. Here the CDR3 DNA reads TGTGCCAGCAGGCCGAACAGGGGGGGGAACACTGAAGCTTTCTTT. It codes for CASRPNRGGNTEAFF.

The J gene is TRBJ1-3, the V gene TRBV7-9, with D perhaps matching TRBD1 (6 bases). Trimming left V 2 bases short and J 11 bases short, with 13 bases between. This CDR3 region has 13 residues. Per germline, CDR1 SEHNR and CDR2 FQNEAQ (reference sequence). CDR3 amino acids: CASSLSSEGAIYF. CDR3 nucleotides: TGTGCCAGCAGCTTAAGCAGTGAGGGGGCCATATATTTT. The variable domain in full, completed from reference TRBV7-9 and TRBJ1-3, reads DTGVSQNPRHKITKRGQNVTFRCDPISEHNRLYWYRQTLGQGPEFLTYFQNEAQLEKSRLLSDRFSAERPKGSFSTLEIQRTEQGDSAMYLCASSLSSEGAIYFGEGSWLTVV.

CDR3 sequence (DNA): TGTGCCAGCTCACCTACAGGGGGCGAAGCCTATGGCTACACCTTC. It specifies CASSPTGGEAYGYTF. The V gene is TRBV18, the J gene TRBJ1-2; TRBD1 matches at 9 bases. The germline CDR1 and CDR2 sequences are KGHSH and LQKENI. The V and J ends lost 3 bases and 4 bases, in that order; junction bases with no gene match: 6. The CDR3 runs 15 residues.

In DNA form, the CDR3 reads TGCGCCAGCGGTTTGTGGGTGTCCGTCCACACTGAAGCTTTCTTT. This encodes CASGLWVSVHTEAFF. The rearrangement joins TRBV10-2 to TRBJ1-1; D is undetermined. V shed 8 bases and J shed 3 bases, with 19 bases lying between them. CDR1 is WSHSY and CDR2 is SAAADI in the germline V gene. The CDR3 sequence is 15 residues long.

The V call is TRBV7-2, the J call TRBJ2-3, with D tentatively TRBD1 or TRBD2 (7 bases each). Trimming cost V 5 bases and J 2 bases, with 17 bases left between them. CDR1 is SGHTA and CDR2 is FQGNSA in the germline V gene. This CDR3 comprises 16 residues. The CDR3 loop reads CASSPWGGQTTDTQYF. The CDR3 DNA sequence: TGTGCCAGCAGCCCCTGGGGGGGACAGACCACAGATACGCAGTATTTT.

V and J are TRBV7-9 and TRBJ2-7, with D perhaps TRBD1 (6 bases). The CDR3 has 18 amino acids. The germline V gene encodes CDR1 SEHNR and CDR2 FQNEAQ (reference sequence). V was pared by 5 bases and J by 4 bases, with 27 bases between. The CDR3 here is CASSGWVGGLKGGYEQYF. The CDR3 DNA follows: TGTGCCAGCAGCGGTTGGGTAGGTGGGCTAAAAGGGGGTTACGAGCAGTACTTC.

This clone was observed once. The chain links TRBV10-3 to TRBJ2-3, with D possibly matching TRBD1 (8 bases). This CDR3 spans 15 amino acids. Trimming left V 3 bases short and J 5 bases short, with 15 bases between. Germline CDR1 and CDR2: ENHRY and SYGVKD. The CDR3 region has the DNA TGTGCCATCAGTGAACCACAGGGGGGGGGAGATACGCAGTATTTT. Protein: CAISEPQGGGDTQYF.

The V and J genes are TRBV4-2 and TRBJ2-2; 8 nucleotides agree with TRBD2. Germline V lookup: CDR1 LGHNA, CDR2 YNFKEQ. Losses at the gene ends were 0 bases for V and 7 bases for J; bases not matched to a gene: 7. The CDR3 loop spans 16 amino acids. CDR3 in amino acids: CASSQEIGRDNGELFF. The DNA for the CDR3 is TGTGCCAGCAGCCAAGAGATCGGGAGGGATAACGGGGAGCTGTTTTTT.

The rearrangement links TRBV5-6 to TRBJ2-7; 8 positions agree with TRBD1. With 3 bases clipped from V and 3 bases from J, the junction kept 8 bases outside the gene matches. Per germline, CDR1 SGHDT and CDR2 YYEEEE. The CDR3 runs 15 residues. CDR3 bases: TGTGCCAGCAGCTCCTACAGGGGGGCGGACTACGAGCAGTACTTC. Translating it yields CASSSYRGADYEQYF.

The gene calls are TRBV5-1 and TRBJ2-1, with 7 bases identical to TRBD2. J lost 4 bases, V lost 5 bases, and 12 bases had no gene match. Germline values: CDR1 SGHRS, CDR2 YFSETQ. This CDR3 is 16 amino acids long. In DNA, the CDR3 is TGCGCCAGCAGGGGCCTAGCGGCCTCCTTATACAATGAGCAGTTCTTC. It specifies CASRGLAASLYNEQFF.

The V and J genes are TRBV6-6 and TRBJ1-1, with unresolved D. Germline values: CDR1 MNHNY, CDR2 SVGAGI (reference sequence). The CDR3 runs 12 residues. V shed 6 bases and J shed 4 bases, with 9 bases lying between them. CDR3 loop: CASRVSGTEAFF. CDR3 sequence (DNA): TGTGCCAGCAGAGTGAGTGGCACTGAAGCTTTCTTT.

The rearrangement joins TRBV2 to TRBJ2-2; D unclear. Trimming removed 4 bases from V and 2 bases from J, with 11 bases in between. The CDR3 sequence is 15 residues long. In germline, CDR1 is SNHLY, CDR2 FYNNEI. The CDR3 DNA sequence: TGTGCCAGCAGTGGTGTTAGTCCCAACACCGGGGAGCTGTTTTTT. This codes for CASSGVSPNTGELFF.

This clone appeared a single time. The CDR3 nucleotides read TGTGCCAGCAGCCCCGTCGGGAGGGGCTACAATGAGCAGTTCTTC. Translation gives CASSPVGRGYNEQFF. The V call is TRBV28, the J call TRBJ2-1; TRBD2 aligns across 8 bases. The CDR3 is made up of 15 amino acids. From germline, CDR1 is MDHEN and CDR2 SYDVKM. V shed 6 bases, J shed 3 bases, and the junction held 7 bases outside the gene matches.

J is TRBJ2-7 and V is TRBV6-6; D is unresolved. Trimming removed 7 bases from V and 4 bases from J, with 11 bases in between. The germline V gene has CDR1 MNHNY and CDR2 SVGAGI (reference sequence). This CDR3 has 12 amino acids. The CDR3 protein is CASKATQYEQYF. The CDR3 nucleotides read TGTGCCAGCAAGGCCACACAGTACGAGCAGTACTTC.

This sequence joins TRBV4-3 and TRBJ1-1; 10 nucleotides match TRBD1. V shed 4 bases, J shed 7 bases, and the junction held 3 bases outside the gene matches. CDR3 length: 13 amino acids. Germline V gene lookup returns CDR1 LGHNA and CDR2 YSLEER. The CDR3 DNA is TGCGCCAGCAGCCCGGACAGGGGGGGTGAAGCTTTCTTT. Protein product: CASSPDRGGEAFF.